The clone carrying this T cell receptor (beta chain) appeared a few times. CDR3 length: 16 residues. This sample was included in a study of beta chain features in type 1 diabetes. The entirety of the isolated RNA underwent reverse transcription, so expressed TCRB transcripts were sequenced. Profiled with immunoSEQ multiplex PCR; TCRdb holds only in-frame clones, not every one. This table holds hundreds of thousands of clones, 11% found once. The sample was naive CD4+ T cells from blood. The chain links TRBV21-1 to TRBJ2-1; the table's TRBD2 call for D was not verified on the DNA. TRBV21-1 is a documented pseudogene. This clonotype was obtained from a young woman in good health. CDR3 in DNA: TGTGCCAGCAGCAAAAGACTAGCGGGAGGGCCGAATGAGCAGTTCTTC. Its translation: CASSKRLAGGPNEQFF.